This T cell receptor beta chain emerged from a study of blood T cell repertoires in COVID-19. Study in general: Sites across the United States, Italy and Spain contributed samples from acute and convalescent COVID-19. The analysed material was cDNA or gDNA that came from T cells, B-cell-depleted T cells, or PBMCs.

Living in under 30 US areas, the participants were between about 18 and 90 years of age. Self-reported history from a screening survey and questionnaire set each donor's cohort. The assay was immunoSEQ multiplex PCR, and TCRdb's table has in-frame clones only and misses some. This table holds more than 350,000 clones, nearly 90% found once. The length of the CDR3 is 14 residues. The V gene end was trimmed by 10 bases and the J gene end by 10 bases; junction bases not matched to a gene: 16. Per germline, CDR1 SNHLY and CDR2 FYNNEI. The receptor was isolated from a woman younger than 30 who had been exposed to COVID-19. The chain combines TRBV2 with TRBJ2-1, with 7 bases matching TRBD1. What was sequenced was PBMCs or T cells enriched from blood (not recorded which). In nucleotides, the CDR3 is TGTGCCACATCAAGACAGGGTCCAAGCGAGGAGCAGTTCTTC. This encodes CATSRQGPSEEQFF.